One sample yielded the 2 T cell receptor beta chains listed below, sequenced in a study of response to subunit inactivated influenza vaccine. Via MiXCR, TCRdb re-called the RT-PCR reads, giving one row per CDR3 protein. The sample shows roughly 500,000 distinct CDR3 sequences, around 21% of them seen only once. These data were likewise used in another study, on T cells expressing NK-cell markers. That source adds: Synthesis of TCR beta cDNA relied on 5'RACE template switching carrying UMIs.

Sequencing used CD4+ T cells sorted from PBMCs, obtained roughly 12 days after vaccination. Receptor source: a man aged 45-60 years who received an inactivated influenza vaccine.

The table lists this clonotype with a few counts. The chain combines TRBV5-6 with TRBJ2-5; 10 nucleotides align to TRBD2. The CDR3 covers 15 residues. Unmatched junction bases numbered 3, after V lost 2 bases and J lost 2 bases. Germline CDR1 SGHDT, CDR2 YYEEEE. This CDR3 is CASSFGLAAQETQYF. The DNA for the CDR3 is TGTGCCAGCAGCTTCGGACTAGCGGCGCAAGAGACCCAGTACTTC.

The chain combines TRBV7-6 with TRBJ1-1, with D unresolved. The ends were cut back, 5 bases at V and 6 bases at J, with 13 bases in the middle. The CDR3 extends over 13 amino acids. Germline-derived CDR1 and CDR2 are SGHVS and FNYEAQ. In nucleotides, the CDR3 is TGTGCCAGCAGCATTACAGCGGTCGCTGAAGCTTTCTTT. This codes for CASSITAVAEAFF.